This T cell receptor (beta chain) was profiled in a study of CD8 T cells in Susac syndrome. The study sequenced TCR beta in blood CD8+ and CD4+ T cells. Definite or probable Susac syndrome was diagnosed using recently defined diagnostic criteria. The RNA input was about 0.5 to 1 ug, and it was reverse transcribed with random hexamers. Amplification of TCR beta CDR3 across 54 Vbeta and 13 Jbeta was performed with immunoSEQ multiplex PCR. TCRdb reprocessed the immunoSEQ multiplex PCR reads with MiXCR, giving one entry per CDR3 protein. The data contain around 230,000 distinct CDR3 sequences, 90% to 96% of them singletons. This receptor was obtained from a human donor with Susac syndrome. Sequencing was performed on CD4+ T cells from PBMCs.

CDR3 protein: CASSAPGQGVSTEAFF. CDR3 bases: TGTGCCAGCAGCGCCCCGGGACAGGGAGTCTCCACTGAAGCTTTCTTT. This sequence joins TRBV9 and TRBJ1-1; 9 bases match TRBD1. The CDR3 is 16 amino acids. The germline V gene has CDR1 SGDLS and CDR2 YYNGEE. V lost 3 bases to trimming and J lost 4 bases; unmatched junction nucleotides: 10.